This record looks at one T cell receptor beta chain sequence and its context. Its antigen is not identified. The data were obtained in a study of beta chain features in type 1 diabetes. Study-wide context: Examined across all samples were approximately 99 million sorted cells.

Germline V CDR1 and CDR2: MNHEY, SMNVEV (reference sequence). The CDR3 spans 13 residues. With V trimmed by 4 bases and J by 16 bases, 12 bases remained unmatched. Points from the study as a whole: Naive, central memory and Treg TCRB repertoires seemed to resemble each other more closely in patients than they did in healthy donors.

Isolated RNA was reverse transcribed in full, so expressed TCRB transcripts were sequenced. Sequenced naive, central memory and regulatory T cell samples produced an average of around 3.5 million reads. TCRdb's table, derived via immunoSEQ multiplex PCR, lists solely in-frame clones and lacks some. The sample carries some 150,000 clones, 48% recorded once. Sequenced material: Tregs from blood. The chain employs TRBV27 and TRBJ2-1; 8 bases are a match to TRBD1. This sequence originates from a man aged 18 to 29 in good health. The CDR3 sequence is CASSSALDRALFF. In DNA, the CDR3 is TGTGCCAGCAGTTCCGCCTTGGACAGGGCACTTTTCTTC.